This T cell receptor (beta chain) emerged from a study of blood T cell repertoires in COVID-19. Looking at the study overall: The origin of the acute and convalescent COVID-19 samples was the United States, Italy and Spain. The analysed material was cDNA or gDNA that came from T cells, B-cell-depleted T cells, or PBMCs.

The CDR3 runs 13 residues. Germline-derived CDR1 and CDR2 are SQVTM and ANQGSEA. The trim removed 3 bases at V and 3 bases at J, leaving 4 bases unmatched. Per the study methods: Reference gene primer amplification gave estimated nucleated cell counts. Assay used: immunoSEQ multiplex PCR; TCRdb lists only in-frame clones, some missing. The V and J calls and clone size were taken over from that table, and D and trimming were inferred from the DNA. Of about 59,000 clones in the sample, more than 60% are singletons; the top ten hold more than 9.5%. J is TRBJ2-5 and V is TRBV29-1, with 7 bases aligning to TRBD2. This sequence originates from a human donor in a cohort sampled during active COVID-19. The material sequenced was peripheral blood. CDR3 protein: CSVEFGTKETQYF. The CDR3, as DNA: TGCAGCGTTGAGTTCGGGACTAAAGAGACCCAGTACTTC.